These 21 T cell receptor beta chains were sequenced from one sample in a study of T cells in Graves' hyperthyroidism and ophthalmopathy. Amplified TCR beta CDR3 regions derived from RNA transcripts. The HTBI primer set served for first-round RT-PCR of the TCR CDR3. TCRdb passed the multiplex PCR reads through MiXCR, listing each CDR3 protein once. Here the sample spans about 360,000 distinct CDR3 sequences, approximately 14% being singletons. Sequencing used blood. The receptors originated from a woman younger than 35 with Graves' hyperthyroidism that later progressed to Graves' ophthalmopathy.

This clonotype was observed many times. CDR3 residues: CASFPGGGSGANVLTF. DNA of the CDR3: TGTGCCAGCTTCCCGGGAGGTGGGTCTGGGGCCAACGTCCTGACTTTC. The genes are TRBV28 and TRBJ2-6, with TRBD2 matching 7 bases. The germline V gene has CDR1 MDHEN and CDR2 SYDVKM. The trim removed 8 bases at V and 1 base at J, leaving 8 bases unmatched. The CDR3 runs 16 residues.

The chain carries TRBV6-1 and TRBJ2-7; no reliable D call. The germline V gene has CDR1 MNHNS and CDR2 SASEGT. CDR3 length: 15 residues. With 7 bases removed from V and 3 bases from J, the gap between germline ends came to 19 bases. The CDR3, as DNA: TGTGCCAGCACCTCAAGCGATAAAACCGGCTACGAGCAGTACTTC. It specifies CASTSSDKTGYEQYF.

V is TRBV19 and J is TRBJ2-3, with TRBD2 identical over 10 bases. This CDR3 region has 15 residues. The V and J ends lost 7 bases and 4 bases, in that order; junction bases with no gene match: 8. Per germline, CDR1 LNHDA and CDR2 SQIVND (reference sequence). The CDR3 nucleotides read TGTGCCAGTACCACAGCTAGCGGGAGAGCAGATACGCAGTATTTT. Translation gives CASTTASGRADTQYF. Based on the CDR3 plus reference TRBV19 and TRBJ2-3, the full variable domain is DGGITQSPKYLFRKEGQNVTLSCEQNLNHDAMYWYRQDPGQGLRLIYYSQIVNDFQKGDIAEGYSVSREKKESFPLTVTSAQKNPTAFYLCASTTASGRADTQYFGPGTRLTVL.

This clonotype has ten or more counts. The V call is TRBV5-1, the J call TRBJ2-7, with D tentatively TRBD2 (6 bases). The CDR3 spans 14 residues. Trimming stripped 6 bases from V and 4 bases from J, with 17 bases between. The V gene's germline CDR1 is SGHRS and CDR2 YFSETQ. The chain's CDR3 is CASTPGLDRYEQYF. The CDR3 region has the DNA TGCGCCAGCACCCCGGGACTGGACCGATACGAGCAGTACTTC.

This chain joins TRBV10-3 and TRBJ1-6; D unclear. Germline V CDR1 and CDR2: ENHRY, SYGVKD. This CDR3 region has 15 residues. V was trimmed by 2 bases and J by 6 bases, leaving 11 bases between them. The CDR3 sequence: CAISEGPVINSPLHF. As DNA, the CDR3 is TGTGCCATCAGTGAGGGACCGGTGATTAATTCACCCCTCCACTTT.

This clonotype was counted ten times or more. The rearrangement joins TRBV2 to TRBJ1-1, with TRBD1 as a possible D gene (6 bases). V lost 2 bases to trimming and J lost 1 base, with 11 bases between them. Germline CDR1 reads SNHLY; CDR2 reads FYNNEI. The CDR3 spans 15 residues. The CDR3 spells CASSERGERNTEAFF. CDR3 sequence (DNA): TGTGCCAGCAGTGAAAGGGGGGAAAGGAACACTGAAGCTTTCTTT.

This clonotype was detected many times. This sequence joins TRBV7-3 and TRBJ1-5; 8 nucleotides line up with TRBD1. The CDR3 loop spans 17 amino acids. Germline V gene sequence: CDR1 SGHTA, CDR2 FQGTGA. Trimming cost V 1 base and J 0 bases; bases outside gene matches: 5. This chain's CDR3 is CASSLIPGQGSNQPQHF. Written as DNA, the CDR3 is TGTGCCAGCAGCTTAATCCCCGGACAGGGTAGCAATCAGCCCCAGCATTTT. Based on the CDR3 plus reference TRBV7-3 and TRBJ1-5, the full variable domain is GAGVSQTPSNKVTEKGKYVELRCDPISGHTALYWYRQSLGQGPEFLIYFQGTGAADDSGLPNDRFFAVRPEGSVSTLKIQRTERGDSAVYLCASSLIPGQGSNQPQHFGDGTRLSIL.

The CDR3 reads CASSMRWDGFSNQPQHF. The DNA of the CDR3 is TGTGCCAGTAGTATGAGATGGGACGGGTTTAGCAATCAGCCCCAGCATTTT. J is TRBJ1-5 and V is TRBV19; maybe TRBD1 (5 bases). The CDR3 covers 17 residues. V lost 3 bases and J lost 0, with 15 bases in between. Germline CDR1 is LNHDA and CDR2 is SQIVND (reference sequence).

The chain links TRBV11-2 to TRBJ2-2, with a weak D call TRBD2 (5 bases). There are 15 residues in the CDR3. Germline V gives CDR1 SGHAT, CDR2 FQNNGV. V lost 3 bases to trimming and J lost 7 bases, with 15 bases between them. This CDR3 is CASSFGLSMDGELFF. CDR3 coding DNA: TGTGCCAGCAGCTTTGGACTCTCGATGGACGGGGAGCTGTTTTTT.

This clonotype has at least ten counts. Written as DNA, the CDR3 is TGTGCCAGAGGACCCCGCCGAAGCTCCTACGAGCAGTACTTC. It is translated as CARGPRRSSYEQYF. The chain carries TRBV6-2 or TRBV6-3 and TRBJ2-7; D is unresolved. The CDR3 covers 14 residues. Germline CDR1 is MNHEY and CDR2 is SVGEGT. Trimming removed 9 bases from V and 0 bases from J, with 15 bases in between.

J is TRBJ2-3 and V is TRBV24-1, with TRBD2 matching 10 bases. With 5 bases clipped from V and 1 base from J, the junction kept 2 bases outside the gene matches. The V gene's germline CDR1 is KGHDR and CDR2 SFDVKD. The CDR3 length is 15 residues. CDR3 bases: TGTGCCACCAGTGGGGGGACTAGCGGCACAGATACGCAGTATTTT. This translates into CATSGGTSGTDTQYF.

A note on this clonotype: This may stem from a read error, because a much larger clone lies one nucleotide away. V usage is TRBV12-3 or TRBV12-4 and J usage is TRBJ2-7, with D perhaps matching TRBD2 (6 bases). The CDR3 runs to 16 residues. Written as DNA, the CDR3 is TGTGGCAGCAGTCCTTCAGGACACGGGAGCTCCTACGAGCAGTACTTC. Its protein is CGSSPSGHGSSYEQYF.

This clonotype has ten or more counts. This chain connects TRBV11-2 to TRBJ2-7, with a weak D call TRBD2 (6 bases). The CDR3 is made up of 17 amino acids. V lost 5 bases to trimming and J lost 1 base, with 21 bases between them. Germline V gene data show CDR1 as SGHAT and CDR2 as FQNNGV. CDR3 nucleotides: TGTGCCAGCAGCAGGCGGGGCGTCATCCACCCATCCTACGAGCAGTACTTC. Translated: CASSRRGVIHPSYEQYF. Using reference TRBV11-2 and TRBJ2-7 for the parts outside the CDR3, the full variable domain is EAGVAQSPRYKIIEKRQSVAFWCNPISGHATLYWYQQILGQGPKLLIQFQNNGVVDDSQLPKDRFSAERLKGVDSTLKIQPAKLEDSAVYLCASSRRGVIHPSYEQYFGPGTRLTVT.

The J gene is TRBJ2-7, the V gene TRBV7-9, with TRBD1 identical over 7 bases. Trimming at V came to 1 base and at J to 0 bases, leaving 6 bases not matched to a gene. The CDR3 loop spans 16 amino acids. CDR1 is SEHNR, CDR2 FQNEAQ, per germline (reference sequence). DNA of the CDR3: TGTGCCAGCAGCTTAGGACAGGGAAAATCCTCCTACGAGCAGTACTTC. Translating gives CASSLGQGKSSYEQYF.

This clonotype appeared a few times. The CDR3 region is CASSAYPNEETQYF. Here the CDR3 DNA reads TGCGCCAGCAGCGCCTATCCTAATGAAGAGACCCAGTACTTC. The rearrangement uses TRBV4-1 and TRBJ2-5; unclear D gene. The CDR3 length is 14 residues. Trimming left V 5 bases short and J 3 bases short, with 13 bases between. CDR1 MGHRA and CDR2 YSYEKL come from the germline V gene.

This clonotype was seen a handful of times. The CDR3: CASSTFSFSLSEQYF. The CDR3 DNA is TGTGCCAGCAGTACTTTCTCTTTTTCATTGAGCGAGCAGTACTTC. The chain couples TRBV27 to TRBJ2-7; D gene ambiguous. Trimming left V 5 bases short and J 6 bases short, with 20 bases between. This CDR3 contains 15 residues. CDR1 and CDR2 from the germline V gene are MNHEY and SMNVEV (reference sequence).

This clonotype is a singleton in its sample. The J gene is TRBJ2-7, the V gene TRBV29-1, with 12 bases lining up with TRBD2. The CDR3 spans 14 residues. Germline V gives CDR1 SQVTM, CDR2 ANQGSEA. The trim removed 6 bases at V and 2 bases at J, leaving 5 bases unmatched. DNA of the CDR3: TGCAGCGTGGAGGGACTAGCGGGTACCTACGAGCAGTACTTC. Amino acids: CSVEGLAGTYEQYF.

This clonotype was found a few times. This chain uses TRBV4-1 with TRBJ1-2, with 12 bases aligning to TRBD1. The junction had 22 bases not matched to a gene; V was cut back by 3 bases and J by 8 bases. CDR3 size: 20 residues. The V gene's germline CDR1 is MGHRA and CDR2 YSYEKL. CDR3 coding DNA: TGCGCCAGCAGCCAGAAGATTTGGAGGACGGGACAGGGGGCGTCGGAAGGCTACACCTTC. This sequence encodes CASSQKIWRTGQGASEGYTF.

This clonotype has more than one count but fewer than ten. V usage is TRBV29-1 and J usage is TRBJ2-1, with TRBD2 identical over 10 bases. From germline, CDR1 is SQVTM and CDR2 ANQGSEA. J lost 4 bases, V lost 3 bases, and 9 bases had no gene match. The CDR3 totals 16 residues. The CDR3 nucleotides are TGCAGCGTTGAGCACTATGGGACTAGCGTTTACAATGAGCAGTTCTTC. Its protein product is CSVEHYGTSVYNEQFF.

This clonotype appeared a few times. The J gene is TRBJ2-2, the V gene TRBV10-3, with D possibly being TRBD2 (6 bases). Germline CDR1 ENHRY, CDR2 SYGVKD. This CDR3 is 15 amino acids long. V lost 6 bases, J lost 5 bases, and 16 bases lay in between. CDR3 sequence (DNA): TGTGCCATCAGGACGGGGGTTGTCGCGACCGGGGAGCTGTTTTTT. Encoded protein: CAIRTGVVATGELFF.

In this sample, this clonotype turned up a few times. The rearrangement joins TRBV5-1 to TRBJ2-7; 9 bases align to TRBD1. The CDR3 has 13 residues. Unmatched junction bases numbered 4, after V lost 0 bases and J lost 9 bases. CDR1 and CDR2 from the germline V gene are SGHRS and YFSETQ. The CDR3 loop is CASSLDGTGMQYF. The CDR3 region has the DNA TGCGCCAGCAGCTTGGACGGGACAGGGATGCAGTACTTC.